This T cell receptor (beta chain) was retrieved from a study of siplizumab effects on memory and regulatory T cells. Points on this clone: No antigen is known for it.

Deletions cut 0 bases from V and 2 bases from J, with 17 bases between. Per the germline V gene, CDR1 is GTSNPN and CDR2 is SVGIG (reference sequence). The CDR3 sequence is 17 residues long. Whole-study findings and limits: Just a small share of alloreactive clones was traced back to unstimulated subsets.

Measured with immunoSEQ multiplex PCR; TCRdb has only the in-frame clones, and not every one. The data show approximately 98,000 clones, about 93% seen once. The genes are TRBV30 and TRBJ1-5; maybe TRBD1 (5 bases). The source material was non-Treg CD4+ T cells sorted from blood. This clonotype was obtained from a human donor in good health. The CDR3 spells CAWSVSQGDWGNQPQHF. CDR3 sequence (DNA): TGTGCCTGGAGTGTCAGCCAGGGCGATTGGGGCAATCAGCCCCAGCATTTT.